This note documents a single TCR beta chain sequence. Its antigen is currently unknown. The CDR3 runs to 13 residues. Germline V CDR1 and CDR2: SGHTA, FQGTGA. Trimming cost V 5 bases and J 1 base, with 8 bases left between them. Repertoires were generated with immunoSEQ multiplex PCR, while TCRdb's copy carries only in-frame clones and drops some. Here the sample spans roughly 45,000 clones, around 63% being singletons. This entry comes from a study of radiotherapy plus CTLA-4 blockade in lung cancer. In the study overall: Among patients, 15% to 20% showed objective responses, and about 30% had disease control. Study-wide findings and caveats: Among reported predictors of response, early blood T cell clone dynamics with interferon-beta performed best. Subsequent to radiotherapy plus ipilimumab, tumor-derived TCR clones underwent expansion in blood.

The study gave focal radiation plus ipilimumab CTLA-4 blockade to patients with chemo-refractory metastatic non-small-cell lung cancer. Sequenced material: peripheral blood, taken from a patient treated with radiotherapy plus ipilimumab. The receptor was derived from a human donor with non-small cell lung cancer who had a partial response to radiotherapy plus ipilimumab. This chain uses TRBV7-3 with TRBJ1-1, with D maybe TRBD1 (5 bases). CDR3 protein: CASSTGQNTEAFF. CDR3 coding DNA: TGTGCCAGCAGCACCGGACAGAACACTGAAGCTTTCTTT.